Below are 9 T cell receptor beta chains sequenced from a single sample in a study of a mutant IDH1 vaccine in newly diagnosed glioma. Which antigens these TCRs recognize remains unknown. Specified time point: week 5, during vaccination. Vaccination comprised doses that each held 300 ug of mutant IDH1 20-mer peptide, plus topical imiquimod. Sequencing used immunoSEQ multiplex PCR; TCRdb keeps in-frame clones, though not all of them. Among fewer than 65,000 clones listed, 81% were seen once. The material was PBMCs, obtained from a glioma patient whose treatment included an IDH1 peptide vaccine. These receptors originate from a man aged 25 to 40 with glioma.

Here the CDR3 DNA reads TGTGCCAGCTCAGGACAGGGGTCAAATGGCTACACCTTC. Translation: CASSGQGSNGYTF. The chain combines TRBV18 with TRBJ1-2, with 9 bases aligning to TRBD1. The germline V gene encodes CDR1 KGHSH and CDR2 LQKENI. This CDR3 is 13 amino acids long. The ends lost 5 bases at V and 6 bases at J; junction bases unmatched: 4.

The rearrangement joins TRBV5-1 to TRBJ2-1; 13 bases align to TRBD2. Germline V CDR1 and CDR2: SGHRS, YFSETQ. After removal of 4 bases from V and 6 bases from J, the junction contained 7 bases not matched to a gene. The CDR3 has 16 amino acids. In nucleotides, the CDR3 is TGCGCCAGCAGCCAAACTAGCGGGGGGGCCTTCAATGAGCAGTTCTTC. Its protein is CASSQTSGGAFNEQFF.

This clone was found a few times. The chain uses TRBV7-2 and TRBJ1-1, with unresolved D. The ends were cut back, 0 bases at V and 1 base at J, with 9 bases in the middle. In germline, CDR1 is SGHTA, CDR2 FQGNSA. This CDR3 comprises 15 residues. CDR3 DNA sequence: TGTGCCAGCAGCTTAGCTTACATCTCGAACACTGAAGCTTTCTTT. Translation gives CASSLAYISNTEAFF.

V and J are TRBV10-3 and TRBJ2-1; TRBD1 agrees at 10 bases. Unmatched junction bases numbered 6, after V lost 6 bases and J lost 7 bases. The CDR3 is made up of 14 amino acids. From germline, CDR1 is ENHRY and CDR2 SYGVKD. The DNA for the CDR3 is TGTGCCATCAGGGACGGACAGGGGGGTAATGAGCAGTTCTTC. Protein product: CAIRDGQGGNEQFF.

V is TRBV5-5 and J is TRBJ2-5; 7 bases are a match to TRBD1. The germline V gene encodes CDR1 SGHKS and CDR2 YYEKEE (reference sequence). V lost 4 bases, J lost 2 bases, and 8 bases stayed unmatched. This CDR3 comprises 15 residues. As DNA, the CDR3 is TGTGCCAGCAGCCTGTCACCGGGACAGCAAGAGACCCAGTACTTC. Protein sequence: CASSLSPGQQETQYF. Supplemented by reference TRBV5-5 and TRBJ2-5, the full variable domain reads DAGVTQSPTHLIKTRGQQVTLRCSPISGHKSVSWYQQVLGQGPQFIFQYYEKEERGRGNFPDRFSARQFPNYSSELNVNALLLGDSALYLCASSLSPGQQETQYFGPGTRLLVL.

The rearrangement uses TRBV7-9 and TRBJ1-2; D is perhaps TRBD1 (5 bases). CDR3 length equals 16 residues. V was shortened by 4 bases and J by 3 bases, with 18 bases between the two germline ends. Germline lookup yields CDR1 SEHNR and CDR2 FQNEAQ (reference sequence). The CDR3 nucleotides read TGTGCCAGCAGCTCCAACCCCGGGACTCACTACTATGGCTACACCTTC. It is translated as CASSSNPGTHYYGYTF.

V and J are TRBV6-5 and TRBJ1-6; D ambiguous. Germline V gene lookup returns CDR1 MNHEY and CDR2 SVGAGI. The CDR3 consists of 15 residues. V was pared by 3 bases and J by 3 bases, with 9 bases between. The CDR3 region is CASSYGSVYNSPLHF. CDR3 coding DNA: TGTGCCAGCAGTTATGGGAGCGTCTATAATTCACCCCTCCACTTT.

This sequence joins TRBV11-2 and TRBJ1-4, with TRBD1 matching 10 bases. This CDR3 has 16 amino acids. Germline CDR1 and CDR2: SGHAT and FQNNGV. J was trimmed by 7 bases and V by 7 bases; bases with no gene match: 12. CDR3 sequence reads: CASTKDRGQGGEKLFF. CDR3 DNA sequence: TGTGCCAGCACCAAAGACCGAGGACAGGGGGGTGAAAAACTGTTTTTT.

The chain has TRBV9 and TRBJ2-2; D uncertain. V shed 3 bases and J shed 4 bases, with 10 bases lying between them. The length of the CDR3 is 14 residues. The germline V gene encodes CDR1 SGDLS and CDR2 YYNGEE. The CDR3 DNA is TGTGCCAGCAGCGCGACCGTTAGCACCGGGGAGCTGTTTTTT. Translated, it gives CASSATVSTGELFF. The full variable domain, its missing parts supplied by reference TRBV9 and TRBJ2-2, is DSGVTQTPKHLITATGQRVTLRCSPRSGDLSVYWYQQSLDQGLQFLIQYYNGEERAKGNILERFSAQQFPDLHSELNLSSLELGDSALYFCASSATVSTGELFFGEGSRLTVL.